This T cell receptor (beta chain) was obtained from a study of blood T cell repertoires in COVID-19. TCRdb keeps only in-frame clones here, not all; method: immunoSEQ multiplex PCR. The table has under 250,000 clones, more than 75% seen once. From germline, CDR1 is LNHDA and CDR2 SQIVND (reference sequence). The V end lost 7 bases, the J end lost 0 bases, and 9 bases lay between the germline ends. The CDR3 has 14 residues. This receptor was obtained from a woman aged 55 to 70 who had recovered from COVID-19. The specimen sequenced was peripheral blood. The chain employs TRBV19 and TRBJ2-2; D possibly corresponds to TRBD2 (5 bases). The DNA of the CDR3 is TGTGCCAGTATCGGGATCGCGAACACCGGGGAGCTGTTTTTT. Its protein is CASIGIANTGELFF.